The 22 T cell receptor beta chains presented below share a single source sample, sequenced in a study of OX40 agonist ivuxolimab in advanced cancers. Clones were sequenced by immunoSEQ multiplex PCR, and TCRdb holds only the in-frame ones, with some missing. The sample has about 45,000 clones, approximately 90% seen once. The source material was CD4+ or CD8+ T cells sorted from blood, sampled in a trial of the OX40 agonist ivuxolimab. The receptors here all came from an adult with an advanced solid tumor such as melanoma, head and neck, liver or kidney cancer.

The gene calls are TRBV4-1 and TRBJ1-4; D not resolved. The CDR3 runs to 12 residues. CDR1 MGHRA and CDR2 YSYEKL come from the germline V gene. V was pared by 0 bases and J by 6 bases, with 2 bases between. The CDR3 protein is CASSQEDEKLFF. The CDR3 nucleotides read TGCGCCAGCAGCCAAGAGGATGAAAAACTGTTTTTT.

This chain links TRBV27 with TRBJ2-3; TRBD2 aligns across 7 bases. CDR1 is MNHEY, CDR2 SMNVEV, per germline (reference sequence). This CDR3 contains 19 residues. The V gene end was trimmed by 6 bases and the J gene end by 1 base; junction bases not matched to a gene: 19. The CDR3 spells CASRGGTAYSLLGTDTQYF. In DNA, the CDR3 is TGTGCCAGCAGGGGAGGGACTGCGTACTCGCTCCTGGGCACAGATACGCAGTATTTT.

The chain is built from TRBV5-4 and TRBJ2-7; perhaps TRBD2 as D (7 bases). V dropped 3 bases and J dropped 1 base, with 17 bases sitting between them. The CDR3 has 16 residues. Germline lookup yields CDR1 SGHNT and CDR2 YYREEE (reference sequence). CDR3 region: CASSWGGASKSYEQYF. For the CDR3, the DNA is TGTGCCAGCAGCTGGGGGGGGGCTAGCAAATCCTACGAGCAGTACTTC.

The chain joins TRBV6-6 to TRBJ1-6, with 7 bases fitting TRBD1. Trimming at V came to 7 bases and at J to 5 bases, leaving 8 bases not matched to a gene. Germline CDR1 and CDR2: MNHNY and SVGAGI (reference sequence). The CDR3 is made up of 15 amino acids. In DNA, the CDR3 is TGTGCCAGCACGTTCCGGGACAGAAATAATTCACCCCTCCACTTT. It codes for CASTFRDRNNSPLHF.

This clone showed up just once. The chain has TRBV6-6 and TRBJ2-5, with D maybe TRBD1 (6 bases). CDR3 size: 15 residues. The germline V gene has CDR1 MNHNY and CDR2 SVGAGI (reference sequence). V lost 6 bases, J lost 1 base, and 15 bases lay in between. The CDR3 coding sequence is TGTGCCAGCAGAGGGGCAGGGGCGATCCAAGAGACCCAGTACTTC. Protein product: CASRGAGAIQETQYF.

The DNA of the CDR3 is TGTGCCAGCAGTCTCAGCAATCAGCCCCAGCATTTT. Amino acids: CASSLSNQPQHF. The chain has TRBV7-2 and TRBJ1-5; D is undetermined. This CDR3 spans 12 amino acids. The ends were cut back, 6 bases at V and 1 base at J, with 4 bases in the middle. Germline loops: CDR1 SGHTA, CDR2 FQGNSA.

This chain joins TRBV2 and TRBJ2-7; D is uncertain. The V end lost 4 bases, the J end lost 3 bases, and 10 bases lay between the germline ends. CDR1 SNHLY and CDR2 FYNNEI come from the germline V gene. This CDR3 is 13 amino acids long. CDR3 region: CASSVVGGYEQYF. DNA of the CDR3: TGTGCCAGCAGTGTTGTCGGCGGCTACGAGCAGTACTTC.

The CDR3 spells CASSIGGYNSPLHF. DNA of the CDR3: TGTGCCAGTAGTATAGGGGGATATAATTCACCCCTCCACTTT. The chain recombines TRBV19 with TRBJ1-6; D remains ambiguous. The CDR3 has 14 residues. Germline V gene sequence: CDR1 LNHDA, CDR2 SQIVND (reference sequence). Trimming cost V 1 base and J 4 bases, with 5 bases left between them.

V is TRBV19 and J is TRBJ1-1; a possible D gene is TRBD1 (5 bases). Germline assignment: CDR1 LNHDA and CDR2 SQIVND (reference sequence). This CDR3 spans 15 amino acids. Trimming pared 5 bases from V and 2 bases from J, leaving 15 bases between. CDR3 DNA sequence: TGTGCCAGTAGTCCGCCCAGGGTCTACAACACTGAAGCTTTCTTT. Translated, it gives CASSPPRVYNTEAFF.

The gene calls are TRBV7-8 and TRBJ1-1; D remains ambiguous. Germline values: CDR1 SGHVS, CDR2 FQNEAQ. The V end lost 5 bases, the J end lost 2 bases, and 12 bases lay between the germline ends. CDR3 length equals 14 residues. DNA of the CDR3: TGTGCCAGCAGCAGGACGGACGGCAACACTGAAGCTTTCTTT. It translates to CASSRTDGNTEAFF. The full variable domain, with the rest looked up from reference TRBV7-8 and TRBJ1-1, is GAGVSQSPRYKVAKRGQDVALRCDPISGHVSLFWYQQALGQGPEFLTYFQNEAQLDKSGLPSDRFFAERPEGSVSTLKIQRTQQEDSAVYLCASSRTDGNTEAFFGQGTRLTVV.

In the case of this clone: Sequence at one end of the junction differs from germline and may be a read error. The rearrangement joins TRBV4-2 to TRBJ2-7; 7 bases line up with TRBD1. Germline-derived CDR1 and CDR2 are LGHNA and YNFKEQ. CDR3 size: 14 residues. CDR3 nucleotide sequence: TGTGCCAGCAGAAAGGGACAGTCGGCCTACGGGCAGTACTTC. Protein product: CASRKGQSAYGQYF.

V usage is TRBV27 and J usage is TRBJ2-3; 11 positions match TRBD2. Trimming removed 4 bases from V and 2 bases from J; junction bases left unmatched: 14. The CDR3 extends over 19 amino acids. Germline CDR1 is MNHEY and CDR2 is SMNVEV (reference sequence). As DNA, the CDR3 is TGTGCCAGCAGTTCGCTCCTGATTAGCGGGAGGGGGGCCACAGATACGCAGTATTTT. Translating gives CASSSLLISGRGATDTQYF.

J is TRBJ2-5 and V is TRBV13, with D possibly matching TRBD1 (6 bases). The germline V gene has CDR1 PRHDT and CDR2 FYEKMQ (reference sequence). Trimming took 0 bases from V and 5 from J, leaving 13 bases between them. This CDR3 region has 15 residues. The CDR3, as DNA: TGTGCCAGCAGCTTAGGGGGACACCTCGGGGAGACCCAGTACTTC. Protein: CASSLGGHLGETQYF.

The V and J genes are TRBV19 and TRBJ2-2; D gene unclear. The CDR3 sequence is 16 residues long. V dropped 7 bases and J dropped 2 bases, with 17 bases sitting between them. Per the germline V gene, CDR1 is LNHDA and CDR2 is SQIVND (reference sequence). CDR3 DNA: TGTGCCAGTAAGAGAAGCTCCCGGTCAAACACCGGGGAGCTGTTTTTT. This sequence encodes CASKRSSRSNTGELFF.

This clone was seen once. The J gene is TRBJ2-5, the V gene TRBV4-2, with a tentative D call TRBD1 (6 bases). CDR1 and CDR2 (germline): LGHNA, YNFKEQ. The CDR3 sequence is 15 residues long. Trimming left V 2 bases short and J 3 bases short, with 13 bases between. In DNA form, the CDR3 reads TGTGCCAGCAGCCAAAAGCAGGGGCGTGAAGAGACCCAGTACTTC. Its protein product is CASSQKQGREETQYF.

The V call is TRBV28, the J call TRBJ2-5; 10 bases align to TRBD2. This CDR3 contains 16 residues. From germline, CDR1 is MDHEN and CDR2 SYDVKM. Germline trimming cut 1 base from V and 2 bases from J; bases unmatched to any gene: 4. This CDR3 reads CASSLSALAGQETQYF. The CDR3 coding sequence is TGTGCCAGCAGTTTATCGGCACTAGCGGGGCAAGAGACCCAGTACTTC.

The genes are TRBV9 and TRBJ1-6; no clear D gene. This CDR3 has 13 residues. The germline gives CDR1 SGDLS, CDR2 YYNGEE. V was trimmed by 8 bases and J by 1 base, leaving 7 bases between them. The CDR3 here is CASRRSYNSPLHF. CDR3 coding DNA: TGTGCCAGTCGTAGGTCCTATAATTCACCCCTCCACTTT.

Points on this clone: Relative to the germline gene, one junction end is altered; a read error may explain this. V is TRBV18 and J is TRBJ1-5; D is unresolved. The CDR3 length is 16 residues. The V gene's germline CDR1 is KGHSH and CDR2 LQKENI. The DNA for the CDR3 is TGTGCCAGCTCCCCACCCGCGGGTATCGGCAATCAGCCCCAGCATTTT. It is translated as CASSPPAGIGNQPQHF.

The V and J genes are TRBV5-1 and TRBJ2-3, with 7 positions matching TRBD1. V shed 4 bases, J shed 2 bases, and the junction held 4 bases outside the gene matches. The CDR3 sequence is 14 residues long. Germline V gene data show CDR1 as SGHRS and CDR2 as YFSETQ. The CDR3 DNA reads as TGCGCCAGCAGCCCGGGACAGAACACAGATACGCAGTATTTT. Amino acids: CASSPGQNTDTQYF. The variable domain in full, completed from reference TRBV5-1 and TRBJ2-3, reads KAGVTQTPRYLIKTRGQQVTLSCSPISGHRSVSWYQQTPGQGLQFLFEYFSETQRNKGNFPGRFSGRQFSNSRSEMNVSTLELGDSALYLCASSPGQNTDTQYFGPGTRLTVL.

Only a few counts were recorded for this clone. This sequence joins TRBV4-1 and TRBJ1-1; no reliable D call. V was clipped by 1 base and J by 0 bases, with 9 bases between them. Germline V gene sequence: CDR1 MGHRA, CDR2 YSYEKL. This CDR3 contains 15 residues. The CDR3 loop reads CASSQGPAMNTEAFF. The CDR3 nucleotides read TGCGCCAGCAGCCAAGGTCCAGCTATGAACACTGAAGCTTTCTTT.

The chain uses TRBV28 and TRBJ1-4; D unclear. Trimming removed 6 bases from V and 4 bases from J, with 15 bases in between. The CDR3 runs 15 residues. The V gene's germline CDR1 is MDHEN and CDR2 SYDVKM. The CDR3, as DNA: TGTGCCAGCAGGTTTCAGAGAACCTTTAATGAAAAACTGTTTTTT. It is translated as CASRFQRTFNEKLFF.

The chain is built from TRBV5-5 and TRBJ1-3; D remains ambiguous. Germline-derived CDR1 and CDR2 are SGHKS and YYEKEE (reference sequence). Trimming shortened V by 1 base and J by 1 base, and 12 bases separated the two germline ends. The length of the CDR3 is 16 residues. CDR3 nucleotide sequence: TGTGCCAGCAGCTTGAGATTGGCGGCTTCTGGAAACACCATATATTTT. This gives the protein CASSLRLAASGNTIYF.